The subject of this entry is one T cell receptor (beta chain). The data derive from a study of shared clonotypes between healthy human individuals. Looking at the study overall: Sampling drew on donors who were a couple of women and a few men aged 18 to 49. Each donor's CD4 naive and CD4 memory cells filled three plates apiece, CD8 naive two, and CD8 memory one.

Germline V CDR1 and CDR2: SGHTA, FQGNSA. V was cut by 1 base and J by 3 bases, with 7 bases left in between. The CDR3 is made up of 13 amino acids. In the sorted-subset replicate PCRs, 150 to 200 ng DNA, 25,000 to 30,000 T cell genomes, was used. As processed by the authors: Filtering differed because ImmunoSEQ produced junction-only sequences that carried no quality scores. Clones were sequenced by immunoSEQ multiplex PCR, and TCRdb holds only the in-frame ones, with some missing. V, J and clone size are those of that table, while D and trimming were read from the DNA. The sample lists some 1 million clones; about 75% were seen once.

The sequence came from a man aged 18 to 30 in good health. Sample: memory CD4+ T cells sorted from blood. Documented subset: CD45RA-negative fraction. The rearrangement uses TRBV7-2 and TRBJ2-7; D unresolved. In DNA, the CDR3 is TGTGCCAGCAGCTTAGAGATAGGCTACGAGCAGTACTTC. This sequence encodes CASSLEIGYEQYF.